This T cell receptor (beta chain) was profiled in a study of blood T cell repertoires in COVID-19. Repertoires were generated with immunoSEQ multiplex PCR, while TCRdb's copy carries only in-frame clones and drops some. The repertoire has about 360,000 clones, more than 75% of them found once; the top ten carry 3%. This clone was seen a handful of times. Trimming took 0 bases from V and 8 from J; bases not matched to a gene: 2. The CDR3 spans 13 residues. In germline, CDR1 is SGHDT, CDR2 YYEEEE. V is TRBV5-6 and J is TRBJ2-1; TRBD2 matches at 7 bases. This TCR came from a human donor in a cohort sampled during active COVID-19. Sequenced input: peripheral blood. The CDR3 DNA follows: TGTGCCAGCAGCTTGGGGACTAGTGATGAGCAGTTCTTC. Its protein product is CASSLGTSDEQFF.